This TCR beta chain originates from a study of early T cells in non-severe SARS-CoV-2 infection. Overall study findings and caveats: Sequences matched to VDJdb favored anti-spike CD8 responses, while private and CD4 specificities were missed.

CDR1 is KGHSH and CDR2 is LQKENI in the germline V gene. This CDR3 comprises 15 residues. V shed 6 bases and J 5 bases; nucleotides not matched to a gene: 7. TCRdb re-called the 5' RACE reads with MiXCR, one entry per CDR3 protein. The repertoire has tens of thousands of distinct CDR3 sequences, 10% to 15% of them found once; the top ten carry about 8.9%. Points on this clonotype: The target antigen is unknown.

The material sequenced was whole blood. The sequence was obtained from an adult who was a healthcare worker with PCR-confirmed SARS-CoV-2 infection or an uninfected control (not recorded which). The chain combines TRBV18 with TRBJ2-1, with 10 bases fitting TRBD2. The CDR3 nucleotides read TGTGCCAGCTCCTCGGGACTAGCGAATAACAATGAGCAGTTCTTC. Protein sequence: CASSSGLANNNEQFF.